The T cell receptor (beta chain) under discussion was sequenced for a study of CD8 T cells in Susac syndrome. The overall study: Within the sequenced Susac syndrome patient group, over 5 exhibited active disease and fewer than ten were in remission.

Overall study results and limits: The total CD8+ repertoires yielded 15 to 20 Susac-specific public clones and the CD8+ TEMRA repertoires yielded a few. Clonal CD8+ expansion in Susac was highest in TEMRA cells and active patients.

Trimming took off 5 bases at V and 6 bases at J, with 7 bases between the two ends. Germline lookup yields CDR1 LNHDA and CDR2 SQIVND (reference sequence). The CDR3 has 11 amino acids. All included Susac syndrome patients satisfied recently defined diagnostic criteria for definite or probable disease. When the RNA was reverse transcribed, random hexamers were used with an input of about 0.5 to 1 ug. TCRdb fed the immunoSEQ multiplex PCR reads into MiXCR, producing one record per CDR3 protein. The sample carries under 90,000 distinct CDR3 sequences, around 95% recorded once. Concerning this clonotype itself: Its antigen is unknown.

The sequence was obtained from a human donor with Susac syndrome. The specimen was CD8+ T cells from PBMCs. The chain combines TRBV19 with TRBJ1-1; D uncertain. The CDR3 DNA reads TGTGCCAGTAGTGTGACCGCTGAAGCTTTCTTT. Translating gives CASSVTAEAFF.